The clone carrying this TCR beta chain is termed large. Genes and germline are mouse. The read ends 1 residue early relative to the CDR3; the germline J gene fills the gap. Other DNA sequences within the sample encode an identical CDR3. This table comes from immunoSEQ multiplex PCR, and its TCRdb copy is limited to in-frame clones, with some not included. The sample contains fewer than 5,500 clones, less than 35% of which appear only once. Time point here: mouse harvest day 14 after allogeneic transplant. Tail vein injection delivered 10^7 T-cell-depleted bone marrow cells and 10^6 splenic CD5+ T cells. The data were taken from a study of tissue T cells after allogeneic stem cell transplantation. Germline V gene lookup returns CDR1 KGHPV and CDR2 FQNQEV (reference sequence). V shed 1 base and J shed 0 bases, with 4 bases lying between them. There are 14 residues in the CDR3.

The sample taken for sequencing was skin. The sequence came from a female BALB/c mouse given C57BL/6 T cells with graft-versus-host disease after an allogeneic hematopoietic cell transplant. The chain employs TRBV26 and TRBJ1-3, with D uncertain. The CDR3 is CASSLLDSGNTLYF. The sequenced part of the CDR3 DNA is TGTGCCAGCAGTCTGTTAGATTCTGGAAATACGCTCTAT.